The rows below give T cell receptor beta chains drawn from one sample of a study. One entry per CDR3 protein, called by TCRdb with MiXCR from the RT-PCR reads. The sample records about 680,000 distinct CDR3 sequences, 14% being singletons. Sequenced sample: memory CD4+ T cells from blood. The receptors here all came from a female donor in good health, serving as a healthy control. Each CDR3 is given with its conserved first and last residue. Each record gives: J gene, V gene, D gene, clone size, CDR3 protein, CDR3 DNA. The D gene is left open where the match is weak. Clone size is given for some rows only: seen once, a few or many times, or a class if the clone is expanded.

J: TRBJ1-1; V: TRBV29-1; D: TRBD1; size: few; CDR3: CSVEPDRGTEAFF; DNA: TGCAGCGTTGAACCCGACAGGGGCACTGAAGCTTTCTTT
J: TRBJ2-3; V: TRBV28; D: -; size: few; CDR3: CASSATGRTDTQYF; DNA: TGTGCCAGCAGTGCAACAGGCCGAACAGATACGCAGTATTTT
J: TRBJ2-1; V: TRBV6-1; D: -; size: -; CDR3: CANSEVRFSYNEQFF; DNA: TGTGCCAACAGTGAAGTACGCTTCTCCTACAATGAGCAGTTCTTC
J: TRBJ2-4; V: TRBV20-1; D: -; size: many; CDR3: CSARMAANIQYF; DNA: TGCAGTGCTCGTATGGCAGCAAACATTCAGTACTTC
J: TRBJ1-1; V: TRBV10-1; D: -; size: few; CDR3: CASYASLGQRAFF; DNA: TGCGCCAGCTATGCGAGCCTGGGACAACGAGCTTTCTTT
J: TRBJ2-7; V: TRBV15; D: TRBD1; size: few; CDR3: CATSRGDSISYEQYF; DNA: TGTGCCACCAGCAGAGGGGACAGCATATCCTACGAGCAGTACTTC
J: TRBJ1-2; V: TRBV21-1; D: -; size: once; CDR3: CASSTHSQDYVYTF; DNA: TGTGCCAGCAGCACCCATTCCCAGGACTATGTCTACACCTTC
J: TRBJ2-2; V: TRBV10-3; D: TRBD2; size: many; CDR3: CATTSGSGGAGELFF; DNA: TGTGCCACCACAAGCGGGAGTGGAGGGGCCGGGGAGCTGTTTTTT
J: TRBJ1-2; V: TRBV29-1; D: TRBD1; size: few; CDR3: CSVETGQGAFGYTF; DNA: TGCAGCGTTGAGACGGGACAGGGAGCTTTTGGCTACACCTTC
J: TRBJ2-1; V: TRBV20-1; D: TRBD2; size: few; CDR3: CSAAGLVNEQFF; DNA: TGCAGTGCTGCCGGACTAGTTAATGAGCAGTTCTTC
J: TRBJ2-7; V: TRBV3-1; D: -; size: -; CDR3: CASSQDIEQVYEQYF; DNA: TGTGCCAGCAGCCAAGATATAGAACAGGTCTACGAGCAGTACTTC
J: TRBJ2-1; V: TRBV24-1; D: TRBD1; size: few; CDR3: CATSDLPGQGGNEQFF; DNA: TGTGCCACCAGTGATCTCCCAGGACAGGGCGGGAATGAGCAGTTCTTC
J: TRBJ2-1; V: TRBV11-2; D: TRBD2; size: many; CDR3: CASSFSGRAADNEQFF; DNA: TGTGCCAGCAGCTTTAGTGGGAGGGCCGCGGACAATGAGCAGTTCTTC
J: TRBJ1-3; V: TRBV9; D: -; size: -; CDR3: CASSVSGTSGNTIYF; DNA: TGTGCCAGCAGCGTCTCCGGGACTTCAGGAAACACCATATATTTT
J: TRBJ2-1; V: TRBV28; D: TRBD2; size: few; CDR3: CASSISGRGAEEQFF; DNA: TGTGCCAGCAGTATTAGCGGGAGAGGGGCGGAGGAGCAGTTCTTC
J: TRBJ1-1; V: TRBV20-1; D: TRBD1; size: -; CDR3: CSVRGGVNTEAFF; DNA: TGCAGTGTCAGGGGGGGGGTGAACACTGAAGCTTTCTTT
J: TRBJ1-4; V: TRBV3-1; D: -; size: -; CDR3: CASSQGFNDGTNEKLFF; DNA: TGTGCCAGCAGCCAAGGATTCAACGACGGGACTAATGAAAAACTGTTTTTT
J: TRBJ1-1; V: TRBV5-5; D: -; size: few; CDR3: CASSLEGNIAGAFF; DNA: TGTGCCAGCAGCTTGGAGGGGAACATAGCGGGAGCTTTCTTT
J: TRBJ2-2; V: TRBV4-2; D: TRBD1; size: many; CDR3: CASSQGGQGHGELFF; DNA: TGTGCCAGCAGCCAAGGGGGACAGGGCCACGGGGAGCTGTTTTTT
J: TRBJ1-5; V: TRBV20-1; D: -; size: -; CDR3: CSARDPDEPNQPQHF; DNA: TGCAGTGCTAGAGACCCCGACGAACCCAATCAGCCCCAGCATTTT
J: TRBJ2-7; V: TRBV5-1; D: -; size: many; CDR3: CASSLDGRVREQYF; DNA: TGCGCCAGCAGCTTGGACGGACGTGTCCGCGAGCAGTACTTC
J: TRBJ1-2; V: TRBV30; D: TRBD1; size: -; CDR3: CAWSATGTGGYGYTF; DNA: TGTGCCTGGAGTGCGACCGGGACAGGTGGCTATGGCTACACCTTC
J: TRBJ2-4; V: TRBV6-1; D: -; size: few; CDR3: CASSEGSLINIQYF; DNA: TGTGCCAGCAGTGAAGGTAGTCTGATAAACATTCAGTACTTC
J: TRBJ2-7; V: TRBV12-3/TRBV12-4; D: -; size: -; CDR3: CASSLLGGTAVYEQYF; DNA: TGTGCCAGCAGTTTATTGGGGGGGACAGCCGTCTACGAGCAGTACTTC
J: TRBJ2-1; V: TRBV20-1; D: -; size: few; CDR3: CSAPPRGGDEQFF; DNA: TGCAGTGCTCCCCCCAGGGGGGGAGATGAGCAGTTCTTC
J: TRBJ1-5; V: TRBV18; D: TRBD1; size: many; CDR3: CASSLGQGHQPQHF; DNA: TGTGCCAGCTCACTCGGACAGGGACATCAGCCCCAGCATTTT
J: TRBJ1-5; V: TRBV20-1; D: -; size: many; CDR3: CSARGWTDSNQPQHF; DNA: TGCAGTGCTAGAGGTTGGACGGATAGCAATCAGCCCCAGCATTTT
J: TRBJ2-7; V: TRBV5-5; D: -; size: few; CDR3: CASSLLTEPRVAYEQYF; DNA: TGTGCCAGCAGCCTACTGACTGAACCCCGGGTGGCCTACGAGCAGTACTTC
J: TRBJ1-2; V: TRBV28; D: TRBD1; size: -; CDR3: CASSLGDRANYGYTF; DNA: TGTGCCAGCAGTTTGGGGGACAGGGCTAACTATGGCTACACCTTC
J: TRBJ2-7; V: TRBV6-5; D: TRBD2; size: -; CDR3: CASSYSGLAGPSLEQYF; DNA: TGTGCCAGCAGTTACTCGGGCTTAGCGGGGCCTAGTTTAGAGCAGTACTTC
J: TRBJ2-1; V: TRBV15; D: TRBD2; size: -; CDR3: CAIGSGRQQFF; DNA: TGTGCCATCGGTAGCGGGAGGCAGCAGTTCTTC
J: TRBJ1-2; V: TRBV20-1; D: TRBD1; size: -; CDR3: CSAPSRGPNYGYTF; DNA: TGCAGTGCTCCGTCCAGGGGGCCTAACTATGGCTACACCTTC
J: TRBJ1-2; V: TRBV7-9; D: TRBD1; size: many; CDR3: CASSLGQGARGYTF; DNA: TGTGCCAGCAGCTTAGGTCAGGGGGCGCGCGGCTACACCTTC
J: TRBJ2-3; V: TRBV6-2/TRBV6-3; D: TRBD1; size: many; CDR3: CASRDRETDTQYF; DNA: TGTGCCAGCCGGGACAGGGAAACAGATACGCAGTATTTT
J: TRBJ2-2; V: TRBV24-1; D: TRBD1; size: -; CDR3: CATSDLQGANTGELFF; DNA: TGTGCCACCAGTGATTTACAGGGGGCGAACACCGGGGAGCTGTTTTTT
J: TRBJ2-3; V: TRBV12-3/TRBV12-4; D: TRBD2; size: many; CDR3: CASKRLAGTDTQYF; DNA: TGTGCCAGCAAAAGACTAGCGGGCACAGATACGCAGTATTTT
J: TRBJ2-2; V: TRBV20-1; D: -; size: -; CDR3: CSAPRQLNTGELFF; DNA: TGCAGTGCACCGAGGCAGCTGAACACCGGGGAGCTGTTTTTT
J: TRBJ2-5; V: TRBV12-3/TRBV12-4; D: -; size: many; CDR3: CASRAGGSRETQYF; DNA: TGTGCCAGCAGGGCCGGAGGTAGCCGGGAGACCCAGTACTTC
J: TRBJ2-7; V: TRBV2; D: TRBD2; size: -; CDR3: CASSDLAGGPEQYF; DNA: TGTGCCAGCAGTGACCTAGCGGGAGGGCCTGAGCAGTACTTC
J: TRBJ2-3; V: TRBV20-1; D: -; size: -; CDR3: CSPGRASTDTQYF; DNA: TGCAGTCCAGGGCGGGCGAGCACAGATACGCAGTATTTT
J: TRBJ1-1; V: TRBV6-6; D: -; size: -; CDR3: CASSYSDWDLRGSTEAFF; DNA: TGTGCCAGCAGTTACTCCGACTGGGACTTGAGGGGGAGCACTGAAGCTTTCTTT
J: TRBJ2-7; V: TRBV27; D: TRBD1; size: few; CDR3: CASSLLLGTGESEQYF; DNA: TGTGCCAGCAGTCTACTCCTCGGGACAGGGGAGTCCGAGCAGTACTTC
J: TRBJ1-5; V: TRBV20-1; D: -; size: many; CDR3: CSAVGGPLTQQPQHF; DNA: TGCAGTGCCGTAGGGGGTCCCCTTACCCAACAGCCCCAGCATTTT
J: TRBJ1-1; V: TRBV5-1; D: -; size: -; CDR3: CATKSAGMNTEAFF; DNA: TGCGCCACCAAGTCCGCAGGGATGAACACTGAAGCTTTCTTT
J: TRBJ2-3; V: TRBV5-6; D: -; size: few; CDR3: CASSFAPTGGDTQYF; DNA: TGTGCCAGCAGCTTCGCCCCAACCGGGGGAGATACGCAGTATTTT
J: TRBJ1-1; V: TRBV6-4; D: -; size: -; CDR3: CASSVSPVGHTEAFF; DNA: TGTGCCAGCAGTGTGTCCCCCGTCGGGCACACTGAAGCTTTCTTT
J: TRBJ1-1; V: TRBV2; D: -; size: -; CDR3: CASSEAPGTGNTEAFF; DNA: TGTGCCAGCAGTGAAGCCCCTGGGACGGGGAACACTGAAGCTTTCTTT
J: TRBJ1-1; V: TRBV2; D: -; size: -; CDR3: CASSVLGRGTEAFF; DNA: TGTGCCAGCAGTGTACTGGGAAGAGGCACTGAAGCTTTCTTT
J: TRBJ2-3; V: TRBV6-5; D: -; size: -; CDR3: CATATRGDTQYF; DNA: TGTGCCACCGCAACCCGGGGAGATACGCAGTATTTT
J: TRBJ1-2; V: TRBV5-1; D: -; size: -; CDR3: CASSGSSSYGYTF; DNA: TGCGCCAGCAGCGGGTCCTCGAGCTATGGCTACACCTTC
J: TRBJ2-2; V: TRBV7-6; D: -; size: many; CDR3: CASSLPMLGTGELFF; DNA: TGTGCCAGCAGCCTCCCGATGTTGGGCACCGGGGAGCTGTTTTTT
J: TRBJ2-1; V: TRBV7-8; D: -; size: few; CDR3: CASSPINEQFF; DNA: TGTGCCAGCAGCCCCATCAATGAGCAGTTCTTC